One sample yielded the 27 T cell receptor beta chains listed below, sequenced in a study of blood T cell repertoires in COVID-19. Clones were read by immunoSEQ multiplex PCR, and TCRdb kept only the in-frame ones, dropping some. The sample holds under 250,000 clones, about 86% seen once. The material sequenced was peripheral blood. These TCRs come from a middle-aged man with active or convalescent COVID-19.

In its sample, this clone was seen a few times. The rearrangement joins TRBV11-2 to TRBJ2-1, with TRBD2 matching over 10 bases. V lost 2 bases, J lost 8 bases, and 18 bases stayed unmatched. Germline values: CDR1 SGHAT, CDR2 FQNNGV. The CDR3 runs to 19 residues. This chain's CDR3 is CASSLTAGAGGFLGDEQFF. The CDR3, as DNA: TGTGCCAGCAGCTTAACCGCGGGAGCGGGAGGGTTCCTGGGGGATGAGCAGTTCTTC.

The gene calls are TRBV24-1 and TRBJ2-2; 8 nucleotides line up with TRBD2. Unmatched junction bases numbered 2, after V lost 3 bases and J lost 6 bases. Germline values: CDR1 KGHDR, CDR2 SFDVKD. The CDR3 sequence is 14 residues long. CDR3: CATSDRTSPGELFF. The CDR3 nucleotides are TGTGCCACCAGTGATAGGACTAGCCCCGGGGAGCTGTTTTTT.

This clone occurred once. V and J are TRBV9 and TRBJ1-3; 7 nucleotides line up with TRBD1. The germline V gene encodes CDR1 SGDLS and CDR2 YYNGEE. Losses at the gene ends were 0 bases for V and 2 bases for J; bases not matched to a gene: 20. This CDR3 spans 21 amino acids. CDR3 loop: CASSVATIGAVTGETGNTIYF. The CDR3 coding sequence is TGTGCCAGCAGCGTAGCTACGATCGGGGCCGTTACAGGGGAAACTGGAAACACCATATATTTT.

This clone is a singleton in its sample. One junction end disagrees with the germline gene, perhaps due to a read error. V and J are TRBV6-1 and TRBJ1-2; tentatively, D is TRBD1 (6 bases). The CDR3 is made up of 15 amino acids. Per the germline V gene, CDR1 is MNHNS and CDR2 is SASEGT. The CDR3 nucleotides read TGTGCCAGCAGCGAAGACAGGCCCTCTAACTATGGCTACACCTTC. It specifies CASSEDRPSNYGYTF.

V gene TRBV4-1 combines with J gene TRBJ1-1; TRBD1 matches at 7 bases. CDR1 is MGHRA, CDR2 YSYEKL, per germline. J was trimmed by 10 bases and V by 1 base; bases with no gene match: 9. The CDR3 covers 14 residues. Here the CDR3 reads CASSQVQRTGGAFF. The CDR3 nucleotides read TGCGCCAGCAGCCAAGTGCAGAGGACAGGAGGAGCTTTCTTT.

This clone was seen at least ten times. V and J are TRBV6-5 and TRBJ1-5; 12 nucleotides line up with TRBD1. CDR1 and CDR2 (germline): MNHEY, SVGAGI. With V trimmed by 8 bases and J by 6 bases, 5 bases remained unmatched. The CDR3 contains 14 residues. CDR3 in amino acids: CASWGGQGAQPQHF. The CDR3 region has the DNA TGTGCCAGCTGGGGGGGACAGGGGGCTCAGCCCCAGCATTTT.

This chain's CDR3 is CASGQNRGWTGELFF. The DNA of the CDR3 is TGTGCTAGTGGCCAGAACAGGGGCTGGACCGGGGAGCTGTTTTTT. The rearrangement uses TRBV12-5 and TRBJ2-2; TRBD1 matches 7 bases. V lost 6 bases to trimming and J lost 5 bases; unmatched junction nucleotides: 9. Germline V gives CDR1 LGHNT, CDR2 FRNRAP. This CDR3 is 15 amino acids long.

V gene TRBV13 combines with J gene TRBJ2-7; tentative D call: TRBD2 (5 bases). The CDR3 consists of 14 residues. Trimming shortened V by 2 bases and J by 3 bases, and 11 bases separated the two germline ends. From germline, CDR1 is PRHDT and CDR2 FYEKMQ (reference sequence). For the CDR3, the DNA is TGTGCCAGCAGCTTAAGCGGCCGGATCTACGAGCAGTACTTC. Its translation: CASSLSGRIYEQYF.

As concerns this clone: Additional DNA sequences in this sample encode the identical CDR3. This chain links TRBV7-3 with TRBJ2-6, with D possibly being TRBD1 (5 bases). The V gene's germline CDR1 is SGHTA and CDR2 FQGTGA. Trimming removed 5 bases at V and 0 bases at J, with 17 bases between. This CDR3 spans 18 amino acids. CDR3 nucleotide sequence: TGTGCCAGCAGCCCCAGGGTCGATCTATACTCTGGGGCCAACGTCCTGACTTTC. This gives the protein CASSPRVDLYSGANVLTF.

The chain links TRBV4-1 to TRBJ2-5, with D possibly matching TRBD1 (5 bases). The CDR3 has 14 residues. V lost 0 bases, J lost 3 bases, and 8 bases lay in between. Per the germline V gene, CDR1 is MGHRA and CDR2 is YSYEKL. The CDR3 DNA sequence: TGCGCCAGCAGCCAAGAACCAGGGAAAGAGACCCAGTACTTC. Protein sequence: CASSQEPGKETQYF.

The J gene is TRBJ2-5, the V gene TRBV5-1, with D perhaps TRBD1 (6 bases). The CDR3 spans 16 residues. Germline CDR1 SGHRS, CDR2 YFSETQ. Trimming shortened V by 4 bases and J by 2 bases, and 18 bases separated the two germline ends. The CDR3 spells CASSRDTGPLQETQYF. The CDR3 DNA reads as TGCGCCAGCAGCCGAGATACAGGGCCTCTTCAAGAGACCCAGTACTTC.

This clone was recorded once. The chain employs TRBV6-1 and TRBJ2-7; possible D gene TRBD2, 7 bases. V was trimmed by 1 base and J by 3 bases, leaving 16 bases between them. In germline, CDR1 is MNHNS, CDR2 SASEGT. This CDR3 has 16 residues. The CDR3: CASSEGGGQGVYEQYF. As DNA, the CDR3 is TGTGCCAGCAGTGAAGGGGGGGGGCAGGGAGTCTACGAGCAGTACTTC.

Here the CDR3 reads CASSYSGTSEETQYF. The DNA of the CDR3 is TGTGCCAGCAGTTACTCCGGGACTAGCGAAGAGACCCAGTACTTC. The chain has TRBV6-5 and TRBJ2-5; 10 bases match TRBD2. The CDR3 sequence is 15 residues long. Germline values: CDR1 MNHEY, CDR2 SVGAGI. The V segment lost 0 bases and the J segment 3 bases; nucleotides outside the gene matches: 1.

This clone was found once. The rearrangement joins TRBV11-2 to TRBJ2-7, with D possibly matching TRBD1 (6 bases). Germline CDR1 SGHAT, CDR2 FQNNGV. This CDR3 is built from 15 residues. V lost 5 bases to trimming and J lost 3 bases, with 17 bases between them. The DNA for the CDR3 is TGTGCCAGCAGCCCCAGACCAACAGGGAACTACGAGCAGTACTTC. This codes for CASSPRPTGNYEQYF.

The chain is built from TRBV19 and TRBJ1-4; TRBD1 aligns across 8 bases. This CDR3 region has 15 residues. V shed 5 bases and J 8 bases; nucleotides not matched to a gene: 10. The germline CDR1 and CDR2 sequences are LNHDA and SQIVND (reference sequence). CDR3 DNA sequence: TGTGCCAGTAGTCGGGTGGACAGGGAACGGGAAAAACTGTTTTTT. Its translation: CASSRVDREREKLFF.

This chain connects TRBV7-2 to TRBJ1-4; unclear D gene. Trimming shortened V by 1 base and J by 0 bases, and 6 bases separated the two germline ends. The CDR3 has 15 residues. Per germline, CDR1 SGHTA and CDR2 FQGNSA. The CDR3 loop reads CASSLELATNEKLFF. The CDR3 DNA is TGTGCCAGCAGCTTAGAACTGGCAACTAATGAAAAACTGTTTTTT.

J is TRBJ1-2 and V is TRBV6-5, with D possibly matching TRBD1 (5 bases). The CDR3 contains 16 residues. Trimming left V 2 bases short and J 6 bases short, with 19 bases between. Germline CDR1 MNHEY, CDR2 SVGAGI. The CDR3 DNA reads as TGTGCCAGCAGTTACATGGCGGGGACGCCTGATGATGGCTACACCTTC. Its translation: CASSYMAGTPDDGYTF.

The chain has TRBV6-6 and TRBJ2-7; D not resolved. CDR1 and CDR2 (germline): MNHNY, SVGAGI (reference sequence). The CDR3 has 13 amino acids. V lost 2 bases, J lost 2 bases, and 7 bases lay in between. CDR3 protein: CASSYGITYEQYF. The DNA for the CDR3 is TGTGCCAGCAGTTACGGCATTACCTACGAGCAGTACTTC.

This clone was seen only a few times. This chain uses TRBV30 with TRBJ1-2; D unresolved. The CDR3 totals 11 residues. CDR1 is GTSNPN, CDR2 SVGIG, per germline (reference sequence). The V gene lost 5 bases and the J gene lost 0 bases, with 4 bases spanning the gap. DNA for the CDR3: TGTGCCTGGTCCTCTAACTATGGCTACACCTTC. This encodes CAWSSNYGYTF.

The chain combines TRBV12-3 or TRBV12-4 with TRBJ1-5; D call uncertain. V lost 6 bases and J 2 bases, leaving 8 bases between the germline ends. This CDR3 has 13 residues. The CDR3 DNA is TGTGCCAGCAGAGCGGAAGGCAATCAGCCCCAGCATTTT. It codes for CASRAEGNQPQHF.

The chain combines TRBV7-2 with TRBJ1-6; D unresolved. CDR1 is SGHTA and CDR2 is FQGNSA in the germline V gene. The CDR3 is 17 residues long. Trimming shortened V by 2 bases and J by 0 bases, and 11 bases separated the two germline ends. In DNA form, the CDR3 reads TGTGCCAGCAGCTTAAACAGCCTGAGCTCCTATAATTCACCCCTCCACTTT. This sequence encodes CASSLNSLSSYNSPLHF.

The rearrangement uses TRBV6-4 and TRBJ2-1; tentative D call: TRBD2 (7 bases). Germline values: CDR1 MRHNA, CDR2 SNTAGT. V was pared by 3 bases and J by 6 bases, with 24 bases between. The CDR3 spans 18 residues. As DNA, the CDR3 is TGTGCCAGCAGTGAGTGGGGGGGCGCAGAGGAGTGGAGCAATGAGCAGTTCTTC. Translation: CASSEWGGAEEWSNEQFF.

The chain has TRBV14 and TRBJ2-7, with a tentative D call TRBD1 (5 bases). The CDR3 runs 15 residues. CDR1 is SGHDN and CDR2 is FVKESK in the germline V gene. Trimming cost V 1 base and J 2 bases, with 12 bases left between them. The CDR3 here is CASSQVQGITYEQYF. In DNA form, the CDR3 reads TGTGCCAGCAGCCAAGTCCAGGGTATAACCTACGAGCAGTACTTC.

V is TRBV3-1 (or the pseudogene TRBV3-2) and J is TRBJ2-7, with TRBD2 matching 12 bases. This CDR3 is 17 amino acids long. Unmatched junction bases numbered 8, after V lost 3 bases and J lost 2 bases. The germline CDR1 and CDR2 sequences are LGHDT and YNNKEL (reference sequence). CDR3 in DNA: TGTGCCAGCAGCCAGTGGACTAGCGGGATAGGAGCCTACGAGCAGTACTTC. It specifies CASSQWTSGIGAYEQYF.

This clone has just a few counts. V usage is TRBV27 and J usage is TRBJ2-3; D might be TRBD2 (5 bases). CDR3 size: 18 residues. Germline values: CDR1 MNHEY, CDR2 SMNVEV (reference sequence). V shed 0 bases and J shed 3 bases, with 19 bases lying between them. The DNA of the CDR3 is TGTGCCAGCAGTTTATCGACTATGAGGGCCGCTGTGACAGATACGCAGTATTTT. The encoded protein is CASSLSTMRAAVTDTQYF.

This clone has a single count. The chain couples TRBV10-3 to TRBJ1-5, with D possibly matching TRBD1 (6 bases). V lost 4 bases, J lost 7 bases, and 11 bases lay in between. The CDR3 length is 13 residues. In germline, CDR1 is ENHRY, CDR2 SYGVKD. DNA for the CDR3: TGTGCCATCAGTGGTAACAGGGACCAGCCCCAGCATTTT. It encodes CAISGNRDQPQHF.

For the CDR3, the DNA is TGTGCCAGCCGGCCCTCCGGGACAGAGTACGAGCAGTACTTC. It codes for CASRPSGTEYEQYF. The V and J genes are TRBV7-9 and TRBJ2-7, with TRBD1 matching 7 bases. The J segment lost 4 bases and the V segment lost 8 bases, leaving 11 bases of the junction unmatched. The CDR3 is 14 residues long. Looked up from germline, CDR1 is SEHNR and CDR2 is FQNEAQ (reference sequence).